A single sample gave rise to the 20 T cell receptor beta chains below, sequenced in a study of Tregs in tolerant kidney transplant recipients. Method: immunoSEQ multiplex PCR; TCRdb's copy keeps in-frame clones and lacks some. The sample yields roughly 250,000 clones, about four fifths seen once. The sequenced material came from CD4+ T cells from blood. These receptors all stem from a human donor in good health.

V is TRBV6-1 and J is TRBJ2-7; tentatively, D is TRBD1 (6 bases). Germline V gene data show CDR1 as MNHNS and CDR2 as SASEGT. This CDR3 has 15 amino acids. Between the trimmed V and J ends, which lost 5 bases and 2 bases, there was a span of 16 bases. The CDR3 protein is CASSKTGKGTYEQYF. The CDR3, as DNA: TGTGCCAGCAGTAAAACAGGGAAAGGGACCTACGAGCAGTACTTC.

The CDR3 loop is CASSLTPGLANYGYTF. CDR3 DNA: TGCGCCAGCAGCTTGACCCCAGGGCTAGCTAACTATGGCTACACCTTC. The chain has TRBV5-1 and TRBJ1-2, with a weak D call TRBD1 (5 bases). Germline V gene sequence: CDR1 SGHRS, CDR2 YFSETQ. The CDR3 consists of 16 residues. V lost 1 base and J lost 0, with 13 bases in between.

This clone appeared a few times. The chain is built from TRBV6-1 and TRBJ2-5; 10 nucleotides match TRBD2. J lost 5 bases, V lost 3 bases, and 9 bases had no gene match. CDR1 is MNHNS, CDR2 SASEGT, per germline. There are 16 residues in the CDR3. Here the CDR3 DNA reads TGTGCCAGCAGTGATGGACTAGCGGTTCTGGTGGAGACCCAGTACTTC. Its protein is CASSDGLAVLVETQYF.

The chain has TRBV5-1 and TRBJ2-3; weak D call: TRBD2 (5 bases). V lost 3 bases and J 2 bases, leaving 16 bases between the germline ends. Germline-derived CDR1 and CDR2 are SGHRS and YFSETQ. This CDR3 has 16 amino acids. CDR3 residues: CASSSFGPGNTDTQYF. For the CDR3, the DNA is TGCGCCAGCAGCTCCTTTGGGCCGGGGAACACAGATACGCAGTATTTT.

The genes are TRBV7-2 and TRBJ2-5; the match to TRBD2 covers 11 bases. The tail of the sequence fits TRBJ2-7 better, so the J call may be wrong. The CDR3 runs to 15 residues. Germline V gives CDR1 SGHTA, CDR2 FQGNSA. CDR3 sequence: CASSLGLAGMYEQYF. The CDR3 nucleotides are TGTGCCAGCAGCTTAGGACTAGCGGGAATGTACGAGCAGTACTTC.

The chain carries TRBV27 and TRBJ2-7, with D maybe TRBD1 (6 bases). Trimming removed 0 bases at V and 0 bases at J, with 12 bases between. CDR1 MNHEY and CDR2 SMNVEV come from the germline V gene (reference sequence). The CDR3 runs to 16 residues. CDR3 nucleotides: TGTGCCAGCAGTTTATCGCCGGCACAGGGCTCCTACGAGCAGTACTTC. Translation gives CASSLSPAQGSYEQYF.

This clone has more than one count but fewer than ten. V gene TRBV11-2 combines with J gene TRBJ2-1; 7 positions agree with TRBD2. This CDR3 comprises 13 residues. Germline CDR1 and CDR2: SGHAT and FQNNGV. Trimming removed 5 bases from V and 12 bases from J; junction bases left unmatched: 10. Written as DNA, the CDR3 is TGTGCCAGCAGCCTCCTAGCGGCCCGGGCGCAGTTCTTC. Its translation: CASSLLAARAQFF.

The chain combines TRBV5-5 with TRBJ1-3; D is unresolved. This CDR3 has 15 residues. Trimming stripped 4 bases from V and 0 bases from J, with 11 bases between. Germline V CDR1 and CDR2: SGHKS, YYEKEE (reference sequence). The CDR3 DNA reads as TGTGCCAGCAGCCACGGACCGAACTCTGGAAACACCATATATTTT. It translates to CASSHGPNSGNTIYF.

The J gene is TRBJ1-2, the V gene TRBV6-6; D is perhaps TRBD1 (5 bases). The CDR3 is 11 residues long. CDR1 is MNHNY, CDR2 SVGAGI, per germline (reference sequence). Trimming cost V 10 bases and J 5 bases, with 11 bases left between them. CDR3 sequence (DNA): TGTGCCACCGGGACGAGGTATGGCTACACCTTC. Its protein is CATGTRYGYTF.

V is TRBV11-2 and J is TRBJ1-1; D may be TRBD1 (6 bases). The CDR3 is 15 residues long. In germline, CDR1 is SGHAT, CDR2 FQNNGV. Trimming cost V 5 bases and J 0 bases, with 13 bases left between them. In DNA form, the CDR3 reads TGTGCCAGCAGCCCCCAACAGGGCATGAACACTGAAGCTTTCTTT. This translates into CASSPQQGMNTEAFF.

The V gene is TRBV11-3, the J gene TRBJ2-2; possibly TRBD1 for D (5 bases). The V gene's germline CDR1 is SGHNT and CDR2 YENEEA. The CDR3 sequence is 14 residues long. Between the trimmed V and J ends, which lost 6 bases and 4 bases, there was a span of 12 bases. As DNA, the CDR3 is TGTGCCAGCAGGATCAGGGCCGGCACCGGGGAGCTGTTTTTT. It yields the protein CASRIRAGTGELFF.

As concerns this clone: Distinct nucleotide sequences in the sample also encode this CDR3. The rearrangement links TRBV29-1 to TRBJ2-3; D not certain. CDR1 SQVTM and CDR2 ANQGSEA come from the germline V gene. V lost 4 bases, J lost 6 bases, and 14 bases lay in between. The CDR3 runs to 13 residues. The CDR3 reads CSVGPVATDTQYF. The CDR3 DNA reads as TGCAGCGTTGGTCCCGTCGCCACGGATACGCAGTATTTT.

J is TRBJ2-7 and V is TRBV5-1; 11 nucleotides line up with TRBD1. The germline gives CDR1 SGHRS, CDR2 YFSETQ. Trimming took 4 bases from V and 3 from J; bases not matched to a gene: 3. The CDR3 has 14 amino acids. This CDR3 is CASSVGTGGYEQYF. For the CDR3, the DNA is TGCGCCAGCAGCGTCGGGACAGGGGGCTACGAGCAGTACTTC.

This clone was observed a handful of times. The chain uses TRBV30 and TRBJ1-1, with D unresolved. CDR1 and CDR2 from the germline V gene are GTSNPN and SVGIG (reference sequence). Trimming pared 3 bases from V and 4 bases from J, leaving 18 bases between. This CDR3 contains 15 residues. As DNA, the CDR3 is TGTGCCTGGAGACCTGTTACCTACGGATCCACTGAAGCTTTCTTT. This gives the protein CAWRPVTYGSTEAFF.

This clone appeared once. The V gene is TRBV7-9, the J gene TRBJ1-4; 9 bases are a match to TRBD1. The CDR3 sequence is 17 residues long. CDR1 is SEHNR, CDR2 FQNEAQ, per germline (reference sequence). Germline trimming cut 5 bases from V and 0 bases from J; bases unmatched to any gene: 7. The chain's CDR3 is CASSRGTGTATNEKLFF. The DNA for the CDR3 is TGTGCCAGCAGCCGGGGGACAGGGACGGCAACTAATGAAAAACTGTTTTTT.

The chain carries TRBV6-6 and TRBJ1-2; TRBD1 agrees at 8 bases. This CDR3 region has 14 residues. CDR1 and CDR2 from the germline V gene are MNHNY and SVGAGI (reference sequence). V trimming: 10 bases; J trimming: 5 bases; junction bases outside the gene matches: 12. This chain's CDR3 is CATYRGDRIYGYTF. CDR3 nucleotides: TGTGCCACCTACCGGGGGGACAGGATTTATGGCTACACCTTC.

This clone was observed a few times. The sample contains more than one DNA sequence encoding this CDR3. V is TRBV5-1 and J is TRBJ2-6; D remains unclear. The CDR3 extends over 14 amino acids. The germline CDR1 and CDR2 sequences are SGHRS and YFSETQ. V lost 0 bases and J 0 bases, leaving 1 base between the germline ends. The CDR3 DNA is TGCGCCAGCAGCTTGGGCTCTGGGGCCAACGTCCTGACTTTC. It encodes CASSLGSGANVLTF. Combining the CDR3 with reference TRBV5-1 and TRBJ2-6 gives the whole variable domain KAGVTQTPRYLIKTRGQQVTLSCSPISGHRSVSWYQQTPGQGLQFLFEYFSETQRNKGNFPGRFSGRQFSNSRSEMNVSTLELGDSALYLCASSLGSGANVLTFGAGSRLTVL.

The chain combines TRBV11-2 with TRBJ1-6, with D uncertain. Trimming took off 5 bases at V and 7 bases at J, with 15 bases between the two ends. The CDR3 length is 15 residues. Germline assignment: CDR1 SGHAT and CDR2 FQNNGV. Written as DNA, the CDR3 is TGTGCCAGCAGCCCGGGCCCTACGACAAATTCACCCCTCCACTTT. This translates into CASSPGPTTNSPLHF.

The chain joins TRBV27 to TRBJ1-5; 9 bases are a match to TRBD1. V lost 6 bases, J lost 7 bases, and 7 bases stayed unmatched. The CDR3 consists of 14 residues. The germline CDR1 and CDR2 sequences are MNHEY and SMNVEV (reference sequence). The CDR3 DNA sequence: TGTGCCAGCAGCTCCGGACAGGGGACCCAGCCCCAGCATTTT. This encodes CASSSGQGTQPQHF.

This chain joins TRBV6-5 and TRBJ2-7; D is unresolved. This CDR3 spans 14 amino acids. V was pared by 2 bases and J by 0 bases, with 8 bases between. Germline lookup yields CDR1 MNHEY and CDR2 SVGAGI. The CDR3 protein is CASSYGRYSYEQYF. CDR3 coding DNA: TGTGCCAGCAGTTACGGCAGATACTCCTACGAGCAGTACTTC.